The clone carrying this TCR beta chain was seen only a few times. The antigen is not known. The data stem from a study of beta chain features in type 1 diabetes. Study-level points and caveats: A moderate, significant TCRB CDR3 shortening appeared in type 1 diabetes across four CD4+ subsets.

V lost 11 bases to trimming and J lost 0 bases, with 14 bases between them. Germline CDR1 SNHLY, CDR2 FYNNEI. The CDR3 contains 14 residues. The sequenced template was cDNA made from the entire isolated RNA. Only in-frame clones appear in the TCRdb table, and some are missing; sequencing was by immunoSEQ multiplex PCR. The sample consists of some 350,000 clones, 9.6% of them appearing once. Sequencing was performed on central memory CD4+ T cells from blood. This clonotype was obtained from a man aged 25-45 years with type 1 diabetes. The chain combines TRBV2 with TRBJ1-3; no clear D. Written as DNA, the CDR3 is TGTGCCTGCCAACAGTCGAGCTCTGGAAACACCATATATTTT. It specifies CACQQSSSGNTIYF.